The 20 T cell receptor beta chains presented below share a single source sample, sequenced in a study of blood T cell repertoires in COVID-19. Only in-frame clones appear in the TCRdb table, and some are missing; sequencing was by immunoSEQ multiplex PCR. The table has 120,000 to 150,000 clones, more than 70% seen once. Sequenced material: PBMCs or T cells enriched from blood (not recorded which). These receptor sequences come from a man between 35 and 55 years old with acute COVID-19.

CDR3 DNA: TGCGCCAGCAGCCCGACAGGGGGTAATGAAAAACTGTTTTTT. It is translated as CASSPTGGNEKLFF. The chain joins TRBV4-1 to TRBJ1-4, with TRBD1 matching over 9 bases. The V gene's germline CDR1 is MGHRA and CDR2 YSYEKL. This CDR3 region has 14 residues. J lost 4 bases, V lost 4 bases, and 1 base had no gene match.

J is TRBJ2-3 and V is TRBV5-1; a weak D match, TRBD1 (6 bases). The ends were cut back, 2 bases at V and 0 bases at J, with 7 bases in the middle. Looked up from germline, CDR1 is SGHRS and CDR2 is YFSETQ. This CDR3 region has 14 residues. In DNA form, the CDR3 reads TGCGCCAGCAGCTTAGGGGGTAGCACAGATACGCAGTATTTT. As protein: CASSLGGSTDTQYF.

V usage is TRBV7-9 and J usage is TRBJ1-5; D not certain. V was cut by 1 base and J by 3 bases, with 7 bases left in between. The CDR3 runs 14 residues. The germline gives CDR1 SEHNR, CDR2 FQNEAQ (reference sequence). Here the CDR3 reads CASSLDSINQPQHF. The CDR3 nucleotides read TGTGCCAGCAGCTTAGACAGCATCAATCAGCCCCAGCATTTT.

The chain carries TRBV7-2 and TRBJ1-4; D remains ambiguous. Germline V gene data show CDR1 as SGHTA and CDR2 as FQGNSA. V lost 1 base and J 10 bases, leaving 10 bases between the germline ends. This CDR3 contains 13 residues. CDR3 region: CASSLELLGKLFF. The CDR3 bases are TGTGCCAGCAGCTTAGAATTACTTGGAAAACTGTTTTTT.

The chain couples TRBV11-2 to TRBJ1-5, with no clear D. Germline CDR1 is SGHAT and CDR2 is FQNNGV. With 2 bases removed from V and 5 bases from J, the gap between germline ends came to 7 bases. CDR3 length: 13 residues. CDR3 amino acids: CASSLSLDQPQHF. The CDR3 DNA sequence: TGTGCCAGCAGCTTATCTCTAGATCAGCCCCAGCATTTT.

CDR3: CASSLVGQPAMNTEAFF. CDR3 nucleotide sequence: TGTGCCAGCAGCTTAGTGGGACAGCCCGCCATGAACACTGAAGCTTTCTTT. The chain uses TRBV7-2 and TRBJ1-1; 7 bases match TRBD1. Germline V lookup: CDR1 SGHTA, CDR2 FQGNSA. V gave up 1 base and J gave up 0 bases; unmatched junction bases: 8. This CDR3 contains 17 residues.

The rearrangement uses TRBV28 and TRBJ1-1; 10 bases line up with TRBD1. CDR1 is MDHEN, CDR2 SYDVKM, per germline. V dropped 0 bases and J dropped 11; count of bases not matched to a gene: 6. The CDR3 has 14 amino acids. The CDR3 here is CASSLWGGQGKAFF. In DNA, the CDR3 is TGTGCCAGCAGTTTATGGGGGGGACAGGGGAAGGCTTTCTTT.

The rearrangement links TRBV5-1 to TRBJ2-5; 8 nucleotides agree with TRBD2. The ends lost 3 bases at V and 1 base at J; junction bases unmatched: 14. Germline lookup yields CDR1 SGHRS and CDR2 YFSETQ. The CDR3 contains 18 residues. In DNA, the CDR3 is TGCGCCAGCAGCTCCGGGGCTGCGGGGGGTATGCTCCAAGAGACCCAGTACTTC. Protein product: CASSSGAAGGMLQETQYF.

The chain recombines TRBV19 with TRBJ2-1, with 9 bases that match TRBD2. The CDR3 spans 16 residues. CDR1 and CDR2 from the germline V gene are LNHDA and SQIVND (reference sequence). The V segment lost 3 bases and the J segment 10 bases; nucleotides outside the gene matches: 13. The CDR3 DNA sequence: TGTGCCAGTAGTATTGGTGGCGCGGGGGGGAATCCGGAGCAGTTCTTC. It specifies CASSIGGAGGNPEQFF.

The V call is TRBV9, the J call TRBJ1-2; 10 bases line up with TRBD1. J was trimmed by 1 base and V by 3 bases; bases with no gene match: 6. Germline V gene lookup returns CDR1 SGDLS and CDR2 YYNGEE. The CDR3 length is 16 residues. The CDR3 region has the DNA TGTGCCAGCAGCGATCCCGGGACAGGGGTTAACTATGGCTACACCTTC. Amino acids: CASSDPGTGVNYGYTF.

Sample share makes this clone medium-sized (0.01 to 0.1%). The genes are TRBV2 and TRBJ1-6; 7 nucleotides match TRBD1. CDR1 is SNHLY, CDR2 FYNNEI, per germline. CDR3 length: 16 amino acids. Unmatched junction bases numbered 3, after V lost 4 bases and J lost 0 bases. In DNA form, the CDR3 reads TGTGCCAGCAGTGGGACAGGCGGCTCCTATAATTCACCCCTCCACTTT. The encoded protein is CASSGTGGSYNSPLHF.

The V call is TRBV7-9, the J call TRBJ1-3, with TRBD1 as a possible D gene (5 bases). The length of the CDR3 is 16 residues. Germline-derived CDR1 and CDR2 are SEHNR and FQNEAQ (reference sequence). V was trimmed by 6 bases and J by 2 bases, leaving 17 bases between them. In nucleotides, the CDR3 is TGTGCCAGCAGTTCCCCTGGGGGGAGCGCTGGAAACACCATATATTTT. This encodes CASSSPGGSAGNTIYF.

There are a few counts of this clone. The chain couples TRBV6-2 or TRBV6-3 to TRBJ1-6, with unresolved D. Germline lookup yields CDR1 MNHEY and CDR2 SVGEGT. V shed 2 bases and J shed 0 bases, with 8 bases lying between them. There are 16 residues in the CDR3. The CDR3 nucleotides are TGTGCCAGCAGTTACCGAGAAAGCTCCTATAATTCACCCCTCCACTTT. This encodes CASSYRESSYNSPLHF.

A single count supports this clone. The chain recombines TRBV7-2 with TRBJ2-3; 9 positions match TRBD2. V was pared by 3 bases and J by 5 bases, with 3 bases of the junction left unmatched. The CDR3 contains 14 residues. CDR1 SGHTA and CDR2 FQGNSA come from the germline V gene. The CDR3 DNA reads as TGTGCCAGCAGCTTTAGCGGGAGCGGAGATACGCAGTATTTT. Translated: CASSFSGSGDTQYF.

The gene calls are TRBV30 and TRBJ2-5; weak D call: TRBD1 (6 bases). Germline V gene lookup returns CDR1 GTSNPN and CDR2 SVGIG (reference sequence). The CDR3 runs 13 residues. V was shortened by 5 bases and J by 0 bases, with 10 bases between the two germline ends. The CDR3 is CAWRRDNQETQYF. The CDR3 DNA follows: TGTGCCTGGCGCCGGGACAACCAAGAGACCCAGTACTTC.

The chain recombines TRBV5-3 with TRBJ1-1; no reliable D call. TRBV5-3 is an ORF, with its function uncertain. Trimming took off 0 bases at V and 4 bases at J, with 4 bases between the two ends. The CDR3 is 12 amino acids. The CDR3 here is CARSLAVTEAFF. The DNA of the CDR3 is TGTGCCAGAAGCTTGGCAGTCACTGAAGCTTTCTTT.

The CDR3 sequence: CASSPGGYRGAEAFF. In DNA, the CDR3 is TGTGCCAGCAGCCCCGGCGGCTACCGAGGCGCTGAAGCTTTCTTT. The chain is built from TRBV5-8 and TRBJ1-1; D gene uncertain. The CDR3 extends over 15 amino acids. V lost 4 bases and J lost 6, with 19 bases in between. Germline lookup yields CDR1 SGHTS and CDR2 YDEGEE.

The chain links TRBV5-4 to TRBJ2-2; tentatively, D is TRBD2 (5 bases). Deletions cut 0 bases from V and 7 bases from J, with 10 bases between. Germline V gene sequence: CDR1 SGHNT, CDR2 YYREEE (reference sequence). The CDR3 contains 14 residues. The CDR3, as DNA: TGTGCCAGCAGCTTGGCCTCGCGGGTCGGGGAGCTGTTTTTT. Translated, it gives CASSLASRVGELFF.

This chain joins TRBV10-1 and TRBJ2-5, with D unresolved. The V gene lost 3 bases and the J gene lost 13 bases, with 6 bases spanning the gap. The germline CDR1 and CDR2 sequences are WNHNN and SYGVQD (reference sequence). The CDR3 consists of 9 residues. In DNA, the CDR3 is TGCGCCAGCAGTGAAGCTCGGTACTTC. It codes for CASSEARYF.

The chain carries TRBV6-5 and TRBJ2-7; TRBD1 matches at 7 bases. Germline loops: CDR1 MNHEY, CDR2 SVGAGI. V shed 10 bases, J shed 8 bases, and the junction held 5 bases outside the gene matches. The CDR3 length is 10 residues. CDR3 sequence reads: CATGQDQQYF. The CDR3 DNA follows: TGTGCCACCGGACAGGACCAGCAGTACTTC.